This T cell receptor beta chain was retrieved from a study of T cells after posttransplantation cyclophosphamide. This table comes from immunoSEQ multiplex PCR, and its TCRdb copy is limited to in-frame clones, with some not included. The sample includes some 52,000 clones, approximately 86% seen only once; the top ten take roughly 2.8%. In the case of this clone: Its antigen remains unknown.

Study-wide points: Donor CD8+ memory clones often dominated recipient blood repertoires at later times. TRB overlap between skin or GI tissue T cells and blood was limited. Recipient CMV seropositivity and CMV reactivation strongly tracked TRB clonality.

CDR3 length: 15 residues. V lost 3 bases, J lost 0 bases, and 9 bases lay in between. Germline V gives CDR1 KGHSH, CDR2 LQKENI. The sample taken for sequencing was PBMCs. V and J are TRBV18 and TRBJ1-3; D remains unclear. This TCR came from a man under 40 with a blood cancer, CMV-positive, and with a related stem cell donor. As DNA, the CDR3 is TGTGCCAGCTCACCCTGGACTTACTCTGGAAACACCATATATTTT. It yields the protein CASSPWTYSGNTIYF.